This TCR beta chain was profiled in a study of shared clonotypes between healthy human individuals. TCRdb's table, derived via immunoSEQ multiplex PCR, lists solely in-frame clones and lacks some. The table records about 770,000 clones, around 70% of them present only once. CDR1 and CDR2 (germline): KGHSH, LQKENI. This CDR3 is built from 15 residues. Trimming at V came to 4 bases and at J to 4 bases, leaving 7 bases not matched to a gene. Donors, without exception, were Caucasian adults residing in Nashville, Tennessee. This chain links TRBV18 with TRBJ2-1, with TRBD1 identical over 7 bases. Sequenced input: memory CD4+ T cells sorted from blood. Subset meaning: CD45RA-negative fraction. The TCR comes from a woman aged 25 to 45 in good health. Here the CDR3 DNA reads TGTGCCAGCTCACAGGGACAGCTTAGGTACAATGAGCAGTTCTTC. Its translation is CASSQGQLRYNEQFF. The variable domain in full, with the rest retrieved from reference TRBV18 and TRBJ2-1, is NAGVMQNPRHLVRRRGQEARLRCSPMKGHSHVYWYRQLPEEGLKFMVYLQKENIIDESGMPKERFSAEFPKEGPSILRIQQVVRGDSAAYFCASSQGQLRYNEQFFGPGTRLTVL.